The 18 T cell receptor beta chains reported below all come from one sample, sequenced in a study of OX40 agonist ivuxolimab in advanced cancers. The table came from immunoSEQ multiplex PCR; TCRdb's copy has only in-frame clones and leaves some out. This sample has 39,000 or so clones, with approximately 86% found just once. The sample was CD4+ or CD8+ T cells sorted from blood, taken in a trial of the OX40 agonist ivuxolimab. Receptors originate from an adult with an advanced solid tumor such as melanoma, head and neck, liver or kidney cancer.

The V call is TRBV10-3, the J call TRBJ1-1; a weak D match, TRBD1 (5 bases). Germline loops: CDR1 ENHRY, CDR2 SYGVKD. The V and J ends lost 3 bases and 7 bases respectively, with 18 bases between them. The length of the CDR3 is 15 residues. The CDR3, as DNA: TGTGCCATCAGTGATTCGAGGGGACCCTCGGTTGAAGCTTTCTTT. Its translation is CAISDSRGPSVEAFF.

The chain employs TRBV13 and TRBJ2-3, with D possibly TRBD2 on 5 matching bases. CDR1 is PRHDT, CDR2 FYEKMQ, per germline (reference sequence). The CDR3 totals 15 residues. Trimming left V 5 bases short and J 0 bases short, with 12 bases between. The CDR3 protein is CASSLLAASTDTQYF. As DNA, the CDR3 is TGTGCCAGCAGCCTCCTAGCTGCTAGCACAGATACGCAGTATTTT.

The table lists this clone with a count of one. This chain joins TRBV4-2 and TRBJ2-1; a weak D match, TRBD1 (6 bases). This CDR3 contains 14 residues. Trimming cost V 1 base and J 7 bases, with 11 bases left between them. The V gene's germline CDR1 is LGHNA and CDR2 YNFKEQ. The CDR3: CASSQGGPGNEQFF. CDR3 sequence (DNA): TGTGCCAGCAGCCAAGGGGGGCCGGGAAATGAGCAGTTCTTC.

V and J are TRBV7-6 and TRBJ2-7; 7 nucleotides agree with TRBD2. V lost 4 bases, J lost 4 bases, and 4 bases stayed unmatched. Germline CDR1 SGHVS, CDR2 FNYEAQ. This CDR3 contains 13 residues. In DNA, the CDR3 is TGTGCCAGCAGCTCCGGGACTACTTACGAGCAGTACTTC. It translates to CASSSGTTYEQYF.

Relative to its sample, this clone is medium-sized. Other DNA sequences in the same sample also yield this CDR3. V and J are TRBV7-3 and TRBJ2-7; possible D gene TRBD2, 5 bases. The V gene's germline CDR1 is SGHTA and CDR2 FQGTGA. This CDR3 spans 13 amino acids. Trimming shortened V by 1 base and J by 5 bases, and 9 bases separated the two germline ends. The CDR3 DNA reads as TGTGCCAGCAGCTTAAAAGTGCGGGACGAGCAGTACTTC. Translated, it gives CASSLKVRDEQYF.

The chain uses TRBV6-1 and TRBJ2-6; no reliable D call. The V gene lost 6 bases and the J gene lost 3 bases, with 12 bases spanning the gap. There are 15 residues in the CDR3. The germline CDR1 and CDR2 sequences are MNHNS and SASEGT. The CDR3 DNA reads TGTGCCAGCAGACAGTACGGGCGTGGGGCCAACGTCCTGACTTTC. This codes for CASRQYGRGANVLTF.

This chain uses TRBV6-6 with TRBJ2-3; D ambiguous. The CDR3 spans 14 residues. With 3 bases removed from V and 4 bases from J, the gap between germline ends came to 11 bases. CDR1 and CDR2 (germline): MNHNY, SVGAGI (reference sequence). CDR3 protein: CASSYDLGADTQYF. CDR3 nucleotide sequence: TGTGCCAGCAGTTATGATCTTGGGGCAGATACGCAGTATTTT.

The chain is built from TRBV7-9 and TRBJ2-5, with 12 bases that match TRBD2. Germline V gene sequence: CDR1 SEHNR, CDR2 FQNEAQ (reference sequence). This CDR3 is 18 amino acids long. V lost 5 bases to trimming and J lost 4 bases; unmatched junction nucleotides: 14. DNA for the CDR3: TGTGCCAGCAGCCCTACTCTGCCCCCTAGCGGGAGGGTAGAGACCCAGTACTTC. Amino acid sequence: CASSPTLPPSGRVETQYF.

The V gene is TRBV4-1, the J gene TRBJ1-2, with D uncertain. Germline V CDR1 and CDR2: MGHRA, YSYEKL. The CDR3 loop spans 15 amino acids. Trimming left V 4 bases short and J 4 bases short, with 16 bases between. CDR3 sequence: CASSPRQNRAYGYTF. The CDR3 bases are TGCGCCAGCAGCCCTAGACAAAATCGTGCCTATGGCTACACCTTC.

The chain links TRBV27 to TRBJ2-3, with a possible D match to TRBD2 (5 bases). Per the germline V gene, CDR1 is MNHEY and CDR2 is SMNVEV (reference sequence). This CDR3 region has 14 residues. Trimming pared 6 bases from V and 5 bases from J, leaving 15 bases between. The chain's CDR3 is CASRKSGRVDTQYF. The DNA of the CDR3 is TGTGCCAGCAGAAAAAGCGGTAGAGTAGATACGCAGTATTTT.

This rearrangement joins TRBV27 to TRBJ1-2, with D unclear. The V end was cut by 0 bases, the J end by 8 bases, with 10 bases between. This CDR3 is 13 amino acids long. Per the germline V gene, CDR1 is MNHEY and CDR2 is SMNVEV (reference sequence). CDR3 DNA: TGTGCCAGCAGTTTATCTCCGGGGAGGGGCTACACCTTC. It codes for CASSLSPGRGYTF.

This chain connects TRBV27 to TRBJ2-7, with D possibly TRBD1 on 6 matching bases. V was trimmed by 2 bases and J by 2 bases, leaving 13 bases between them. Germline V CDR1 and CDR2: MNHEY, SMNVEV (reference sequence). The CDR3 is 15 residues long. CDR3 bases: TGTGCCAGCAGTTTAGGTCCTGGACAGACCTACGAGCAGTACTTC. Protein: CASSLGPGQTYEQYF.

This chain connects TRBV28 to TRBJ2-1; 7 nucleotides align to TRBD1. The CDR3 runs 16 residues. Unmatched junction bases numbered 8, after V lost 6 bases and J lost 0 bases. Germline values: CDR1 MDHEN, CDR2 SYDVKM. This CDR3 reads CASSTQRDSSYNEQFF. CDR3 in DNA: TGTGCCAGCAGCACGCAGAGGGACAGCTCCTACAATGAGCAGTTCTTC.

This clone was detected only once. CDR3 loop: CASSLEATGRGYTF. DNA of the CDR3: TGTGCCAGCAGCTTGGAGGCGACAGGGAGAGGCTACACCTTC. This sequence joins TRBV5-6 and TRBJ1-2; 7 bases line up with TRBD1. The CDR3 is made up of 14 amino acids. Germline trimming cut 0 bases from V and 8 bases from J; bases unmatched to any gene: 7. CDR1 is SGHDT, CDR2 YYEEEE, per germline.

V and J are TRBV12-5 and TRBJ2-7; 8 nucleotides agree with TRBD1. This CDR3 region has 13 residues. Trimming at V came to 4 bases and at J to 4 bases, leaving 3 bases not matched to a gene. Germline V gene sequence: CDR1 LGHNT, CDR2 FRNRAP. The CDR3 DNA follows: TGTGCTAGTGGTTCAGGGGGCTGGTACGAGCAGTACTTC. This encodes CASGSGGWYEQYF. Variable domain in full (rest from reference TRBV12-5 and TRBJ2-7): DARVTQTPRHKVTEMGQEVTMRCQPILGHNTVFWYRQTMMQGLELLAYFRNRAPLDDSGMPKDRFSAEMPDATLATLKIQPSEPRDSAVYFCASGSGGWYEQYFGPGTRLTVT.

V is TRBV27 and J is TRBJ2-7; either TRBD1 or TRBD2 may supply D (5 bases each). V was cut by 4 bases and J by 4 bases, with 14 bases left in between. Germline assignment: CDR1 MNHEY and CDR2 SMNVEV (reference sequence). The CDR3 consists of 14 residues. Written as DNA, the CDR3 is TGTGCCAGCAGTTCAGCCGGGACGTATTACGAGCAGTACTTC. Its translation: CASSSAGTYYEQYF.

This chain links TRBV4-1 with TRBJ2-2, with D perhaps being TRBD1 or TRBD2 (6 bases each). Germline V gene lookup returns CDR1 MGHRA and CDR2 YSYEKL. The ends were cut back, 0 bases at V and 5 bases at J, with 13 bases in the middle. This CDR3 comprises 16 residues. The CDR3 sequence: CASSQEVGGGTGELFF. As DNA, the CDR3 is TGCGCCAGCAGCCAAGAGGTGGGGGGCGGGACCGGGGAGCTGTTTTTT.

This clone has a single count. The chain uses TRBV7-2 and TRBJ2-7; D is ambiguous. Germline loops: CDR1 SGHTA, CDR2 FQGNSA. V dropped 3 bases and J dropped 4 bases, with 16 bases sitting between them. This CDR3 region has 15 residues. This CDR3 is CASSLGRATAYEQYF. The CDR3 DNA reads TGTGCCAGCAGCTTGGGTCGGGCCACGGCTTACGAGCAGTACTTC.